The present entry profiles one T cell receptor (beta chain) with its context. These data originate in a study of sequential checkpoint blockade in melanoma. V was shortened by 6 bases and J by 1 base, with 9 bases between the two germline ends. Germline CDR1 MNHEY, CDR2 SMNVEV (reference sequence). The CDR3 length is 13 residues. Treatment defined: randomized to nivolumab then ipilimumab (arm A) or the reverse (arm B). Produced via immunoSEQ multiplex PCR; TCRdb's table is partial and in-frame only. Here the sample spans about 11,000 clones, around 69% being singletons. This sequence joins TRBV27 and TRBJ2-5; a possible D gene is TRBD2 (6 bases). The source is a human donor with melanoma. The specimen comprised CD8+ T cells sorted from blood (inferred from file names), sampled from a patient given nivolumab and ipilimumab in sequence. The CDR3 region is CASRGGAQETQYF. CDR3 coding DNA: TGTGCCAGCAGGGGGGGAGCCCAAGAGACCCAGTACTTC.